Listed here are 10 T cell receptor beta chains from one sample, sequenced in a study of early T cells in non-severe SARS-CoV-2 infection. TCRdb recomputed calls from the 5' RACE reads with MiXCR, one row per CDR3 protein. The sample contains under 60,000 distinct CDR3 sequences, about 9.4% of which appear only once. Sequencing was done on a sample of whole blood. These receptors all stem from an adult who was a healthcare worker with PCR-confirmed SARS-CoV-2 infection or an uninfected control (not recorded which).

CDR3 region: CASSPQGAVNSPLHF. The CDR3 nucleotides are TGTGCCAGCAGTCCCCAGGGAGCAGTTAATTCACCCCTCCACTTT. The chain has TRBV6-5 and TRBJ1-6, with TRBD1 as a possible D gene (5 bases). The V end lost 5 bases, the J end lost 6 bases, and 14 bases lay between the germline ends. The germline V gene has CDR1 MNHEY and CDR2 SVGAGI. The CDR3 has 15 amino acids.

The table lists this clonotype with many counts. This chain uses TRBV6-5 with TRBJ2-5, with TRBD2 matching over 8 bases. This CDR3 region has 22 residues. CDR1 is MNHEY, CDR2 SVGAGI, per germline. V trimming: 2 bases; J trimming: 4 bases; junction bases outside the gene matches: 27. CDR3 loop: CASSYETSGSQIHQANPETQYF. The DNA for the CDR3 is TGTGCCAGCAGTTACGAAACTAGCGGTTCCCAGATTCATCAGGCCAATCCAGAGACCCAGTACTTC.

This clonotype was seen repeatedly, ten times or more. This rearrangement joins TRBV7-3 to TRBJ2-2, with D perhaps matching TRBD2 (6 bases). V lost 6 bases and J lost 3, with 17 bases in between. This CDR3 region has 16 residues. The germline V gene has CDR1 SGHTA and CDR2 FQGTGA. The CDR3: CASRIKPGGDTGELFF. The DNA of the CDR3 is TGTGCCAGCAGAATAAAGCCAGGAGGGGACACCGGGGAGCTGTTTTTT.

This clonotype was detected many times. CDR3 sequence reads: CASSSGQSRSSEQYF. The CDR3 nucleotides read TGCGCCAGCAGCTCCGGACAGTCCCGATCGAGCGAGCAGTACTTC. The genes are TRBV5-1 and TRBJ2-7; D is perhaps TRBD1 (6 bases). CDR1 is SGHRS, CDR2 YFSETQ, per germline. This CDR3 contains 15 residues. V lost 3 bases, J lost 6 bases, and 19 bases lay in between.

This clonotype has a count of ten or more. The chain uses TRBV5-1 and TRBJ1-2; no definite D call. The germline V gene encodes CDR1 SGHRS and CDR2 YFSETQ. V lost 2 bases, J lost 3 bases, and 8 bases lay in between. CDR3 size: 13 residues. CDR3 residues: CASSFLQDYGYTF. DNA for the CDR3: TGCGCCAGCAGCTTCTTACAAGACTATGGCTACACCTTC.

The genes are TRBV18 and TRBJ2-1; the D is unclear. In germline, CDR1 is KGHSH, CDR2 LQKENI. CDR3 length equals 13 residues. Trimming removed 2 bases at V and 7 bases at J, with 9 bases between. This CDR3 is CASSPIQINEQFF. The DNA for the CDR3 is TGTGCCAGCTCACCAATCCAGATAAATGAGCAGTTCTTC.

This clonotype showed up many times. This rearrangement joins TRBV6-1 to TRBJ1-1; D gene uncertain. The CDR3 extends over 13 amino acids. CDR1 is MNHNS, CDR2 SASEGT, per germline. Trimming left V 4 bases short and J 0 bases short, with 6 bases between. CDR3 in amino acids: CASSAVVNTEAFF. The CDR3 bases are TGTGCCAGCAGTGCGGTAGTGAACACTGAAGCTTTCTTT.

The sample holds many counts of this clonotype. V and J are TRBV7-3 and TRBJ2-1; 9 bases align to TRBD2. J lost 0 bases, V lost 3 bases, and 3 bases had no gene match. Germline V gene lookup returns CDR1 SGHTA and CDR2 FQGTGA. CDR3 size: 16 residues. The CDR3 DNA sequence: TGTGCCAGCAGCTTGGTAGCGGGAGCCTCCTACAATGAGCAGTTCTTC. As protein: CASSLVAGASYNEQFF.

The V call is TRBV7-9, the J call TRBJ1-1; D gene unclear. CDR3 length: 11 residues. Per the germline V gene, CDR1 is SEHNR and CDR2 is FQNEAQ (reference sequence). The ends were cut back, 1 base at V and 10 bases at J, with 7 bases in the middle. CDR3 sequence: CASSLGQVAFF. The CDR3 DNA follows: TGTGCCAGCAGCTTAGGGCAGGTAGCTTTCTTT. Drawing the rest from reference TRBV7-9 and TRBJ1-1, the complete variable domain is DTGVSQNPRHKITKRGQNVTFRCDPISEHNRLYWYRQTLGQGPEFLTYFQNEAQLEKSRLLSDRFSAERPKGSFSTLEIQRTEQGDSAMYLCASSLGQVAFFGQGTRLTVV.

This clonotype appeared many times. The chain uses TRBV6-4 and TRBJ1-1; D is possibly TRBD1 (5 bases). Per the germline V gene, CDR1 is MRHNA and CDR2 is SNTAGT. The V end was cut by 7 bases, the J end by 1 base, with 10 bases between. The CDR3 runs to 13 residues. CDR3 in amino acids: CASTETENTEAFF. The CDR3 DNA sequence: TGTGCCAGCACCGAGACAGAGAACACTGAAGCTTTCTTT.